This TCR beta chain was identified in a study of blood T cell repertoires in COVID-19 (dated by TCRdb to 2018 to 2020). Study-level background: Collaborator samples came from the United States, Italy and Spain and covered acute and convalescent phases of COVID-19. The prospective study material was composed of cDNA or gDNA derived from T cells, B-cell-depleted T cells, or PBMCs. Deeply sampled blood TCRbeta repertoires from subjects exposed to, actively infected with, or recovered from COVID-19 were included in the dataset. A freely available public database, intended as a resource for researchers studying the immune response to SARS-CoV-2, is where the repertoires were released. The samples were drawn from two sources: the first 160 participants of the ongoing ImmuneRACE study, and 1,254 subjects contributed by 6 global collaborators. Sample metadata almost always included a de-identified subject ID, COVID-19 status, age in years and sex. Where available, HLA class I and class II types were taken from metadata supplied by the sample provider and were not determined by assay-based typing. Study-wide conclusions, independent of this receptor: The amount of clinical and demographic metadata varied by source and participant and was provided uncurated.

Regarding this clone: No cognate antigen has been identified for it. Nothing much larger sits one base from this clone, and base qualities are not available.

The immunoSEQ Assay, a bias-controlled multiplex PCR, was used to amplify TCRbeta CDR3 regions from genomic DNA. The original pipeline was this. The number of nucleated cells in each sample was estimated by amplification of reference gene primers within the assay. To quantify the absolute abundance of each unique TCRbeta CDR3 rearrangement, sequence reads were collapsed and filtered. For each sample, productive Simpson clonality was calculated as the square root of Simpson's diversity index across productive rearrangements. Drawn from immuneACCESS, this table holds only the in-frame rearrangements with V and J called that TCRdb kept. Clones are partly lost; checked studies trace under half to an unresolved V gene and leave the rest unexplained. The DNA gave D and trimming, while V, J and clone size come from that table. This sample gives some 160,000 clones in total; over 70% of them show up just once. The ten largest account for 3% to 4% of the sample.

Participants in the prospective study were enrolled through a virtual design, were aged about 18 to 90 years, and lived in under 25 United States geographic areas. In the prospective study, participants were assigned to cohorts based on the clinical history participants reported in a screening survey and a study questionnaire. Recovered participants in ImmuneRACE Cohort 3 were defined by two consecutive negative NP/OP PCR tests, clearance by a healthcare professional, or resolution of symptoms. Mobile phlebotomists in the prospective study collected whole blood, serum and a nasopharyngeal or oropharyngeal swab from every participant. Participants in the prospective study had the option to provide additional blood draws and questionnaires over an approximately two-month period. Before DNA extraction, prospective study blood samples were shipped either frozen or at room temperature. What was sequenced was PBMCs or T cells enriched from blood (not recorded which). The origin of this receptor is a woman in her sixties who had recovered from COVID-19.

The CDR3 in this case is CASSARTDSINNSPLHF. Read as DNA, the sequence is TGCGCCAGCAGCGCACGTACGGACAGCATTAATAATTCACCCCTCCACTTT. The chain couples TRBV5-1 to TRBJ1-6; TRBD1 might be the D gene, on 6 matching bases. The junction carries 19 bases between V and J, which are trimmed by 4 bases and 5 bases respectively. CDR1 SGHRS and CDR2 YFSETQ were looked up in the germline V gene. There are 17 amino acids in the CDR3, from cysteine to phenylalanine inclusive. Only the CDR3 DNA is retained, 51 bases long and in frame from the first base.